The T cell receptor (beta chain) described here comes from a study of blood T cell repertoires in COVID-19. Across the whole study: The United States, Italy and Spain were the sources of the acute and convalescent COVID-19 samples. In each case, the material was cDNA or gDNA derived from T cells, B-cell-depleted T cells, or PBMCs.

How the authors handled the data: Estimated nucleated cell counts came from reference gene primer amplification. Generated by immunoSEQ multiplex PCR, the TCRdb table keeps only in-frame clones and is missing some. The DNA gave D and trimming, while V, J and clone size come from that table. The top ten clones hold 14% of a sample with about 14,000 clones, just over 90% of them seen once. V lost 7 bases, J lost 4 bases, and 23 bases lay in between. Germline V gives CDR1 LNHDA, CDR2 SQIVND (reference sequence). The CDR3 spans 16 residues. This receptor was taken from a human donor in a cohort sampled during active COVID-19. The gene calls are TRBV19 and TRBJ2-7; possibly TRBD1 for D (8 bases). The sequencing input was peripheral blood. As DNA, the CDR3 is TGTGCCAGTAACCCAGCGGGCACAGGGGGACTATACGAGCAGTACTTC. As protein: CASNPAGTGGLYEQYF.